The clone carrying this T cell receptor beta chain was seen only a few times. This sample was included in a study of response to subunit inactivated influenza vaccine. Each CDR3 protein gets one entry after TCRdb re-called the RT-PCR reads with MiXCR. The sample shows over 750,000 distinct CDR3 sequences, around 20% of them seen only once. The V and J ends lost 5 bases and 3 bases respectively, with 14 bases between them. Looked up from germline, CDR1 is SGHRS and CDR2 is YFSETQ. The length of the CDR3 is 14 residues. The TCR comes from a man in his fifties or sixties who received an inactivated influenza vaccine. The chain has TRBV5-1 and TRBJ1-1; perhaps TRBD1 as D (6 bases). The material was PBMCs from blood, obtained about 5 days after vaccination. The CDR3 nucleotides are TGCGCCAGCAGAATACAGGGCGGGGACACTGAAGCTTTCTTT. Amino acids: CASRIQGGDTEAFF. The whole variable domain, remainder taken from reference TRBV5-1 and TRBJ1-1, is KAGVTQTPRYLIKTRGQQVTLSCSPISGHRSVSWYQQTPGQGLQFLFEYFSETQRNKGNFPGRFSGRQFSNSRSEMNVSTLELGDSALYLCASRIQGGDTEAFFGQGTRLTVV.